This TCR beta chain was recovered during a study of blood T cell repertoires in COVID-19. Overall study: The origin of the acute and convalescent COVID-19 samples was the United States, Italy and Spain. From T cells, B-cell-depleted T cells, or PBMCs came the material, which was cDNA or gDNA.

The assay was immunoSEQ multiplex PCR, and TCRdb's table has in-frame clones only and misses some. Of about 380,000 clones detected, 81% appear once; the ten largest clones hold 0.85% to 1.3%. The CDR3 runs to 16 residues. J was trimmed by 0 bases and V by 6 bases; bases with no gene match: 4. Germline V gene data show CDR1 as SGHRS and CDR2 as YFSETQ. The sample was peripheral blood. The gene calls are TRBV5-1 and TRBJ2-4, with 12 bases that match TRBD2. The clonotype was recovered from a human donor with acute or convalescent COVID-19. The donor label of this sample is uncertain. This CDR3 reads CASTGGLAGAKNIQYF. The CDR3 nucleotides are TGCGCCAGCACCGGGGGACTAGCGGGAGCCAAAAACATTCAGTACTTC. Based on the CDR3 plus reference TRBV5-1 and TRBJ2-4, the full variable domain is KAGVTQTPRYLIKTRGQQVTLSCSPISGHRSVSWYQQTPGQGLQFLFEYFSETQRNKGNFPGRFSGRQFSNSRSEMNVSTLELGDSALYLCASTGGLAGAKNIQYFGAGTRLSVL.